This TCR beta chain was identified in a study of blood T cell repertoires in COVID-19. Study as a whole: There were acute and convalescent COVID-19 samples, and they came from the United States, Italy and Spain. Sources were T cells, B-cell-depleted T cells, or PBMCs; the material itself was cDNA or gDNA.

Repertoires were generated with immunoSEQ multiplex PCR, while TCRdb's copy carries only in-frame clones and drops some. The sample carries about 82,000 clones, under 90% recorded once. This clone was recorded only once. The length of the CDR3 is 13 residues. The V gene lost 4 bases and the J gene lost 12 bases, with 16 bases spanning the gap. This TCR derives from a man older than 75 with acute or convalescent COVID-19. This chain connects TRBV12-3 or TRBV12-4 to TRBJ2-1; the D gene is possibly TRBD2 (6 bases). Sequencing was carried out using peripheral blood. CDR3 in amino acids: CASSSSRGSGQFF. The CDR3 nucleotides read TGTGCCAGCAGTTCCTCAAGGGGTAGCGGGCAGTTCTTC.